Here is one TCR beta chain with its context. The sample is drawn from a study of OX40 agonist ivuxolimab in advanced cancers. Sequenced by immunoSEQ multiplex PCR; TCRdb stores in-frame clones only, minus some. The table includes more than 35,000 clones, 86% detected once. Trimming removed 7 bases from V and 5 bases from J; junction bases left unmatched: 6. This CDR3 is built from 15 residues. CDR1 MNHEY and CDR2 SMNVEV come from the germline V gene (reference sequence). The clonotype comes from an adult with an advanced solid tumor such as melanoma, head and neck, liver or kidney cancer. V gene TRBV27 combines with J gene TRBJ2-1, with 12 bases lining up with TRBD2. Sequenced here: CD4+ or CD8+ T cells sorted from blood, sampled in a trial of the OX40 agonist ivuxolimab. CDR3 bases: TGTGCCAGCACCCCTGGACTAGCGGGGCACAATGAGCAGTTCTTC. Translated, it gives CASTPGLAGHNEQFF.